The rows below give T cell receptor beta chains drawn from one sample of a study of T-cell reconstitution after alpha-beta-depleted transplantation in children. TCRdb reanalysed the PCR reads using MiXCR and keeps one entry per CDR3 protein. The profile covers about 640,000 distinct CDR3 sequences, with 16% appearing a single time and 1.1% taken by the ten largest. Sequencing used PBMCs from the stem cell graft donor, obtained from the stem cell graft. The receptors here all came from a human donor who donated a stem cell graft to a child with acute myeloid leukemia. Both conserved end residues are part of each CDR3. The order of the fields is clone size, V gene, CDR3 protein. Size is omitted from some rows. Given values are once, few, many or a class for expanded clones.

clone_size: few
v_call: TRBV20-1
cdr3_aa: CSARPEGRGKSSYNEQFF

clone_size: many
v_call: TRBV20-1
cdr3_aa: CSADRAIGTLPNSPLHF

clone_size: many
v_call: TRBV12-3/TRBV12-4
cdr3_aa: CASSLKGPIQETQYF

clone_size: few
v_call: TRBV7-9
cdr3_aa: CASRTSLGDEQYF

clone_size: many
v_call: TRBV7-2
cdr3_aa: CASSLRTGASSYEQYF

clone_size: many
v_call: TRBV20-1
cdr3_aa: CSAVVGQGSYEQYF

clone_size: NA
v_call: TRBV7-3
cdr3_aa: CASSLTGPRNNEQFF

clone_size: few
v_call: TRBV7-2
cdr3_aa: CASRLGTKTYEQYF

clone_size: NA
v_call: TRBV7-3
cdr3_aa: CASSLTGTASYNEQFF

clone_size: many
v_call: TRBV29-1
cdr3_aa: CSVESTDTQYF

clone_size: NA
v_call: TRBV5-1
cdr3_aa: CASSLETSVQNEQFF

clone_size: many
v_call: TRBV20-1
cdr3_aa: CSAGGTGGFF

clone_size: many
v_call: TRBV12-3/TRBV12-4
cdr3_aa: CASSYDGDQPQHF

clone_size: few
v_call: TRBV7-3
cdr3_aa: CASSSLPGGAEDTQYF

clone_size: few
v_call: TRBV20-1
cdr3_aa: CSAIGVPTVSSYEQYF

clone_size: NA
v_call: TRBV5-6
cdr3_aa: CASSLAAAYYGYTF

clone_size: many
v_call: TRBV7-2
cdr3_aa: CASSSRGGVGNQPQHF

clone_size: many
v_call: TRBV29-1
cdr3_aa: CSVWDRGDTEAFF

clone_size: NA
v_call: TRBV5-5
cdr3_aa: CASSLGVRATEAFF

clone_size: NA
v_call: TRBV4-3
cdr3_aa: CASSQDRGVTGELFF

clone_size: few
v_call: TRBV12-3/TRBV12-4
cdr3_aa: CASSTGLAGPGKYEQYF

clone_size: many
v_call: TRBV10-3
cdr3_aa: CAISEGTVNTGELFF

clone_size: many
v_call: TRBV29-1
cdr3_aa: CSHGYEETQYF

clone_size: once
v_call: TRBV30
cdr3_aa: CAWSVLSLDRVGQFF